This entry lists 24 T cell receptor beta chains sequenced from one sample in a study of Ad26.COV2.S vaccination and SARS-CoV-2 variants. Sample treatment: roughly 18 received Ad26.COV2.S at low or high dose, single or two shots; roughly five received placebo; per-sample allocation not given. Following the first vaccine or placebo injection, samples were taken on day 63. Method: immunoSEQ multiplex PCR; TCRdb's copy keeps in-frame clones and lacks some. The data hold about 420,000 clones, with roughly 90% observed a single time. Source: peripheral blood, taken in a trial of Ad26.COV2.S vaccine versus placebo. Every receptor here comes from a person aged 18-65 years who received the Ad26.COV2.S COVID-19 vaccine or a placebo.

The chain couples TRBV19 to TRBJ2-7; D remains unclear. The CDR3 is made up of 14 amino acids. Trimming took 3 bases from V and 2 from J, leaving 11 bases between them. Germline CDR1 reads LNHDA; CDR2 reads SQIVND (reference sequence). The CDR3 spells CASSMFASPYEQYF. CDR3 DNA: TGTGCCAGTAGTATGTTCGCGAGCCCCTACGAGCAGTACTTC.

The CDR3 is CASSLTGRWIDEQYF. DNA for the CDR3: TGTGCCAGCAGCTTAACGGGGCGGTGGATTGATGAGCAGTACTTC. V and J are TRBV7-2 and TRBJ2-7; perhaps D is TRBD1 or TRBD2 (5 bases each). CDR3 length: 15 amino acids. Trimming removed 2 bases from V and 7 bases from J, with 18 bases in between. CDR1 and CDR2 (germline): SGHTA, FQGNSA.

The CDR3 is CASSLGNEAFF. Here the CDR3 DNA reads TGTGCCAGCAGTTTAGGAAATGAAGCTTTCTTT. The chain couples TRBV27 to TRBJ1-1, with D unclear. CDR3 length: 11 amino acids. CDR1 is MNHEY, CDR2 SMNVEV, per germline (reference sequence). Between the trimmed V and J ends, which lost 2 bases and 7 bases, there was a span of 5 bases.

V usage is TRBV23-1 and J usage is TRBJ1-6; D remains ambiguous. TRBV23-1 falls under the ORF class, with uncertain function. V was cut by 2 bases and J by 8 bases, with 22 bases left in between. CDR3 length equals 18 residues. CDR3 DNA: TGCGCCAGCAGTCAACCCCCAGAGCGTGGCCCGTGGGATTCACCCCTCCACTTT. Translating it yields CASSQPPERGPWDSPLHF.

This rearrangement joins TRBV28 to TRBJ2-3; 7 nucleotides match TRBD2. V shed 5 bases, J shed 2 bases, and the junction held 4 bases outside the gene matches. The length of the CDR3 is 14 residues. From germline, CDR1 is MDHEN and CDR2 SYDVKM. The DNA of the CDR3 is TGTGCCAGCAGTCAAGCGGGGACCACAGATACGCAGTATTTT. It yields the protein CASSQAGTTDTQYF.

The gene calls are TRBV6-5 and TRBJ2-5, with 12 bases lining up with TRBD2. This CDR3 contains 15 residues. The junction had 6 bases not matched to a gene; V was cut back by 6 bases and J by 4 bases. The V gene's germline CDR1 is MNHEY and CDR2 SVGAGI. The CDR3 DNA follows: TGTGCCAGCAGGCATCTAGCGGGGGGGTCAGAGACCCAGTACTTC. Protein sequence: CASRHLAGGSETQYF.

This clone was found once. The chain is built from TRBV24-1 and TRBJ2-2; D unresolved. The CDR3 is 16 residues long. Germline assignment: CDR1 KGHDR and CDR2 SFDVKD. V lost 4 bases, J lost 6 bases, and 17 bases lay in between. The CDR3 spells CATSDYPGREAGELFF. The CDR3 nucleotides are TGTGCCACCAGTGACTATCCGGGCCGAGAGGCCGGGGAGCTGTTTTTT.

The chain combines TRBV27 with TRBJ2-1; tentative D call: TRBD2 (6 bases). Germline V gene lookup returns CDR1 MNHEY and CDR2 SMNVEV (reference sequence). The ends were cut back, 2 bases at V and 6 bases at J, with 20 bases in the middle. The CDR3 covers 17 residues. The CDR3 here is CASSLPSRGTSPNEQFF. As DNA, the CDR3 is TGTGCCAGCAGTTTACCGTCCCGGGGGACTTCGCCCAATGAGCAGTTCTTC.

The chain has TRBV2 and TRBJ2-3, with 12 bases fitting TRBD2. CDR3 size: 15 residues. CDR1 and CDR2 from the germline V gene are SNHLY and FYNNEI. Trimming cost V 5 bases and J 7 bases; bases outside gene matches: 7. CDR3 in amino acids: CASSPLAGGPYTQYF. The CDR3 coding sequence is TGTGCCAGCAGTCCCCTAGCGGGGGGGCCTTATACGCAGTATTTT.

This chain uses TRBV4-1 with TRBJ1-2, with 8 bases lining up with TRBD1. The J segment lost 2 bases and the V segment lost 3 bases, leaving 8 bases of the junction unmatched. Germline V gene sequence: CDR1 MGHRA, CDR2 YSYEKL. The CDR3 has 16 amino acids. CDR3 sequence reads: CASSQGLAGGNYGYTF. CDR3 coding DNA: TGCGCCAGCAGCCAGGGTTTGGCAGGGGGCAACTATGGCTACACCTTC.

The chain has TRBV7-2 and TRBJ1-1; 8 bases agree with TRBD1. Germline V lookup: CDR1 SGHTA, CDR2 FQGNSA. Trimming cost V 2 bases and J 1 base; bases outside gene matches: 6. This CDR3 is built from 16 residues. CDR3: CASSLRTGFGNTEAFF. The DNA for the CDR3 is TGTGCCAGCAGCTTACGGACAGGGTTCGGGAACACTGAAGCTTTCTTT.

This sequence joins TRBV6-6 and TRBJ2-7, with D uncertain. This CDR3 is built from 12 residues. The germline gives CDR1 MNHNY, CDR2 SVGAGI (reference sequence). Trimming left V 2 bases short and J 6 bases short, with 8 bases between. The CDR3 spells CASSYESGEQYF. The CDR3, as DNA: TGTGCCAGCAGTTACGAATCAGGCGAGCAGTACTTC.

The V and J genes are TRBV7-2 and TRBJ2-7; D possibly matches TRBD1 or TRBD2 (7 bases each). The CDR3 has 16 residues. The V gene lost 6 bases and the J gene lost 0 bases, with 18 bases spanning the gap. The V gene's germline CDR1 is SGHTA and CDR2 FQGNSA. CDR3 nucleotides: TGTGCCAGCAGACTAGGGGGGGAGGGGGCCTCCTACGAGCAGTACTTC. Amino acid sequence: CASRLGGEGASYEQYF.

The rearrangement uses TRBV9 and TRBJ2-7; no definite D call. The length of the CDR3 is 14 residues. The germline V gene has CDR1 SGDLS and CDR2 YYNGEE. The V end was cut by 0 bases, the J end by 2 bases, with 9 bases between. CDR3 sequence reads: CASSVGRGPYEQYF. The CDR3 region has the DNA TGTGCCAGCAGCGTAGGTCGCGGCCCCTACGAGCAGTACTTC.

The V call is TRBV5-1, the J call TRBJ2-3; possibly TRBD1 for D (5 bases). This CDR3 contains 14 residues. Deletions cut 1 base from V and 4 bases from J, with 10 bases between. The germline V gene encodes CDR1 SGHRS and CDR2 YFSETQ. The CDR3 DNA is TGCGCCAGCAGCTTGATCCAGGGCCCAGATACGCAGTATTTT. It specifies CASSLIQGPDTQYF.

The V and J genes are TRBV16 and TRBJ2-7; D unclear. The germline gives CDR1 KGHSY, CDR2 FQNENV. V was cut by 0 bases and J by 4 bases, with 10 bases left in between. The CDR3 has 14 residues. The CDR3 spells CASSQSPQMYEQYF. CDR3 coding DNA: TGTGCCAGCAGCCAATCCCCCCAGATGTACGAGCAGTACTTC.

The chain joins TRBV5-1 to TRBJ1-1; D uncertain. Germline lookup yields CDR1 SGHRS and CDR2 YFSETQ. CDR3 length: 16 amino acids. V dropped 3 bases and J dropped 4 bases, with 19 bases sitting between them. CDR3 coding DNA: TGCGCCAGCAGCTCAACCTCGCGGGGTGAGAGCACTGAAGCTTTCTTT. It translates to CASSSTSRGESTEAFF. The full variable domain, with the rest looked up from reference TRBV5-1 and TRBJ1-1, is KAGVTQTPRYLIKTRGQQVTLSCSPISGHRSVSWYQQTPGQGLQFLFEYFSETQRNKGNFPGRFSGRQFSNSRSEMNVSTLELGDSALYLCASSSTSRGESTEAFFGQGTRLTVV.

This rearrangement joins TRBV23-1 to TRBJ2-1, with D possibly TRBD1 on 6 matching bases. TRBV23-1 is an ORF, and what it does is uncertain. This CDR3 is 15 amino acids long. Trimming shortened V by 7 bases and J by 1 base, and 14 bases separated the two germline ends. The CDR3 DNA reads as TGCGCCAGCACTGCAACAGGGAATTCCTACAATGAGCAGTTCTTC. This translates into CASTATGNSYNEQFF.

The chain carries TRBV28 and TRBJ1-2; no clear D. The germline V and J ends were trimmed by 8 bases and 2 bases, with 6 bases remaining between them. Germline CDR1 MDHEN, CDR2 SYDVKM. The CDR3 runs to 11 residues. The CDR3 nucleotides are TGTGCCAGCGCCAGGAACTATGGCTACACCTTC. This translates into CASARNYGYTF.

The V and J genes are TRBV28 and TRBJ2-1; D tentatively fits TRBD1 or TRBD2 (6 bases each). Germline-derived CDR1 and CDR2 are MDHEN and SYDVKM. The CDR3 has 15 amino acids. V lost 3 bases and J lost 5, with 14 bases in between. The CDR3 loop reads CASSFWGALNNEQFF. The CDR3 bases are TGTGCCAGCAGTTTCTGGGGGGCCCTCAACAATGAGCAGTTCTTC.

J is TRBJ2-7 and V is TRBV15; 9 bases match TRBD1. J gave up 12 bases and V 1 base, and 4 bases lay outside the gene matches. The length of the CDR3 is 12 residues. Germline assignment: CDR1 LNHNV and CDR2 YYDKDF (reference sequence). CDR3 DNA sequence: TGTGCCACCAGCAGAGCCAGGGACAGGGTGTACTTC. It encodes CATSRARDRVYF.

V gene TRBV4-1 combines with J gene TRBJ2-7; TRBD2 is a possible D gene (6 bases). V was pared by 0 bases and J by 4 bases, with 19 bases between. Germline CDR1 is MGHRA and CDR2 is YSYEKL. The CDR3 extends over 17 amino acids. In DNA form, the CDR3 reads TGCGCCAGCAGCCAAGATCTGTTGGGGGGAGGTATATACGAGCAGTACTTC. Translated, it gives CASSQDLLGGGIYEQYF.

In this sample, this clone turned up a few times. The V gene is TRBV12-5, the J gene TRBJ1-2; 7 bases fit TRBD1. This CDR3 is 13 amino acids long. Germline V lookup: CDR1 LGHNT, CDR2 FRNRAP. V shed 4 bases, J shed 4 bases, and the junction held 3 bases outside the gene matches. As DNA, the CDR3 is TGTGCTAGTGGTTGGGACAGTAGCTATGGCTACACCTTC. Translated: CASGWDSSYGYTF.

CDR3 nucleotide sequence: TGCGCCAGCAGTTTCCGGGACAACACAGATACGCAGTATTTT. Translating gives CASSFRDNTDTQYF. The genes are TRBV5-1 and TRBJ2-3; the D gene is possibly TRBD1 (6 bases). V lost 5 bases, J lost 2 bases, and 12 bases lay in between. CDR3 size: 14 residues. Germline CDR1 reads SGHRS; CDR2 reads YFSETQ.